The 7 T cell receptor beta chains in this list originate from one sample, sequenced in a study of vaccination effects on CD4 cells after COVID-19. Using immunoSEQ multiplex PCR, the repertoire was profiled, and TCRdb retains in-frame clones only, with some absent. The sample lists tens of thousands of clones; roughly 80% were seen once. Within the ViraFEST assay, antigen-specific CD4+ T cells underwent expansion with viral peptide pools prior to sequencing. The authors isolated CD4+ T cells after 9 to 10 days of culture. Vaccinees lacked prior SARS-CoV-2 infection and tested negative for nucleocapsid antibodies. Antigens for these TCRs are unknown. The specimen was CD4+ T cells from PBMCs cultured with SARS-CoV-2 spike peptides, collected before COVID-19 vaccination. Source of these receptors: a human donor who received a COVID-19 vaccine.

The rearrangement joins TRBV5-1 to TRBJ1-1; 7 bases fit TRBD1. The CDR3 totals 16 residues. Looked up from germline, CDR1 is SGHRS and CDR2 is YFSETQ. V trimming: 2 bases; J trimming: 0 bases; junction bases outside the gene matches: 7. The CDR3 loop reads CASSLGDRLMNTEAFF. CDR3 bases: TGCGCCAGCAGCTTAGGGGACAGACTCATGAACACTGAAGCTTTCTTT.

The chain joins TRBV2 to TRBJ2-4; D not certain. Germline V lookup: CDR1 SNHLY, CDR2 FYNNEI. The ends were cut back, 6 bases at V and 0 bases at J, with 15 bases in the middle. The CDR3 spans 16 residues. The CDR3 bases are TGTGCCAGCAGCCAAGATTACAGTCAAGCCAAAAACATTCAGTACTTC. Translated: CASSQDYSQAKNIQYF.

The CDR3 nucleotides are TGTGCCAGCAGCTCAACAGGGGGCGCGGGCACCGGGGAGCTGTTTTTT. Translating it yields CASSSTGGAGTGELFF. The V gene is TRBV7-2, the J gene TRBJ2-2, with 9 bases lining up with TRBD1. This CDR3 has 16 residues. The germline gives CDR1 SGHTA, CDR2 FQGNSA. Trimming at V came to 4 bases and at J to 4 bases, leaving 7 bases not matched to a gene.

This clone was picked up one time. The chain recombines TRBV6-5 with TRBJ1-2, with D tentatively TRBD1 (5 bases). Trimming shortened V by 7 bases and J by 3 bases, and 18 bases separated the two germline ends. This CDR3 is 15 amino acids long. Germline V gene data show CDR1 as MNHEY and CDR2 as SVGAGI. The CDR3 DNA follows: TGTGCCAGCAACCCGACAGTCATGGCTTACTATGGCTACACCTTC. Translated, it gives CASNPTVMAYYGYTF.

J is TRBJ2-5 and V is TRBV24-1, with no clear D. Trimming shortened V by 3 bases and J by 2 bases, and 12 bases separated the two germline ends. The CDR3 runs to 15 residues. Germline CDR1 and CDR2: KGHDR and SFDVKD. The DNA for the CDR3 is TGTGCCACCAGTGATACGTCAGGCCCACAAGAGACCCAGTACTTC. Translation gives CATSDTSGPQETQYF.

This clone has a handful of counts. The CDR3 spells CASSHHGQGNTGELFF. CDR3 sequence (DNA): TGTGCCAGCAGCCACCACGGACAGGGAAACACCGGGGAGCTGTTTTTT. The gene calls are TRBV5-4 and TRBJ2-2; 8 bases fit TRBD1. The CDR3 length is 16 residues. The V and J ends lost 4 bases and 2 bases, in that order; junction bases with no gene match: 7. Germline CDR1 is SGHNT and CDR2 is YYREEE (reference sequence).

CDR3 loop: CASSLGYGWKGYTF. The CDR3 DNA reads as TGTGCCAGCAGCTTAGGTTACGGGTGGAAGGGCTACACCTTC. The rearrangement links TRBV7-9 to TRBJ1-2; D is uncertain. Germline loops: CDR1 SEHNR, CDR2 FQNEAQ (reference sequence). V lost 1 base and J lost 8, with 14 bases in between. CDR3 size: 14 residues.